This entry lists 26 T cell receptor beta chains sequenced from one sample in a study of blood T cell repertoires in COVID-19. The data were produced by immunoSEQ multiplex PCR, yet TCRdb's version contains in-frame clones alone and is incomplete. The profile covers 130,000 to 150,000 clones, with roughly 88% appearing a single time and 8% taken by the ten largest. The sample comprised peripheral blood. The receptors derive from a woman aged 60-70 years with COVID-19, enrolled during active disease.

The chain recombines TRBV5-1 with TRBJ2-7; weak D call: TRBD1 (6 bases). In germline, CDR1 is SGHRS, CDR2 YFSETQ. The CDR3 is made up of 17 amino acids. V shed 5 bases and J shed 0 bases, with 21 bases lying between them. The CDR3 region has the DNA TGCGCCAGCAGAAACGAACAGGGCCCCCTTCCCTCCTACGAGCAGTACTTC. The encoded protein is CASRNEQGPLPSYEQYF.

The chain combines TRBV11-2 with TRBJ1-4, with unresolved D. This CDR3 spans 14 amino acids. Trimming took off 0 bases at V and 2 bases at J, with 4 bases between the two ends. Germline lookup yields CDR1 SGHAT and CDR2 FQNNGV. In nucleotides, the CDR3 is TGTGCCAGCAGCTTAGAGGGCACTAATGAAAAACTGTTTTTT. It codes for CASSLEGTNEKLFF.

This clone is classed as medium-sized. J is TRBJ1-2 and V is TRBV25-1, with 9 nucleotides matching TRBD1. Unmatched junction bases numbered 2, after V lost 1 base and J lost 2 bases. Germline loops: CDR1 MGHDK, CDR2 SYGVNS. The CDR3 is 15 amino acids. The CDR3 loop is CASSEWDRVNYGYTF. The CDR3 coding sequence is TGTGCCAGCAGTGAATGGGACAGGGTCAACTATGGCTACACCTTC.

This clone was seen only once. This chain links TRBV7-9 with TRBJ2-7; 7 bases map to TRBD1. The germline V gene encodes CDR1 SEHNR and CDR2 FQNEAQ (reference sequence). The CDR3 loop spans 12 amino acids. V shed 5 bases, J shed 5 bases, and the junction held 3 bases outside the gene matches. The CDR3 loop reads CASSKGTDEQYF. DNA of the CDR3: TGTGCCAGCAGCAAGGGGACAGACGAGCAGTACTTC.

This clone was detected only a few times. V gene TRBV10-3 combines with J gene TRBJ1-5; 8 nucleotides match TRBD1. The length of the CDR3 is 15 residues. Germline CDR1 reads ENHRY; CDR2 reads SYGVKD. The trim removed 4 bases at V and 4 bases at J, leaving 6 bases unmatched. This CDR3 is CAISAGTGLNQPQHF. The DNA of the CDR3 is TGTGCCATCAGTGCCGGGACAGGTCTGAATCAGCCCCAGCATTTT.

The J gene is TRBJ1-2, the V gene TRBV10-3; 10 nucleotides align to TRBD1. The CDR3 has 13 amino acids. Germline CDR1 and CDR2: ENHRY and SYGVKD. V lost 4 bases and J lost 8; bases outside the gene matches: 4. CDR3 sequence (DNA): TGTGCCATCAGTGGGACAGGGGGGGAAGGCTACACCTTC. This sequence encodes CAISGTGGEGYTF.

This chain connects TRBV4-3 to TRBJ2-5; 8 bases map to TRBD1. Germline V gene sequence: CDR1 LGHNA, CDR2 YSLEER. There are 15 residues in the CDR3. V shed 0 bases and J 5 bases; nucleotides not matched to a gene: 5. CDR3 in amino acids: CASSQDGRGQETQYF. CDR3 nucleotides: TGCGCCAGCAGCCAAGATGGCAGGGGGCAGGAGACCCAGTACTTC.

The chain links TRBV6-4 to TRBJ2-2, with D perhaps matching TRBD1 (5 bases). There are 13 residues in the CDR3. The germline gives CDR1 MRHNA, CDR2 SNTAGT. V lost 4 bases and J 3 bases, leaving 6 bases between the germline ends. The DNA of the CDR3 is TGTGCCAGCAGTGCAGGGTACACCGGGGAGCTGTTTTTT. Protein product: CASSAGYTGELFF.

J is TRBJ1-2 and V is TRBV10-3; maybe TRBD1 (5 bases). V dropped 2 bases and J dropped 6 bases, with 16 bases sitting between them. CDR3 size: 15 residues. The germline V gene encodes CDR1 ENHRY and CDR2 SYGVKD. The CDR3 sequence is CAISEPGWAKDGYTF. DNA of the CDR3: TGTGCCATCAGTGAGCCAGGGTGGGCAAAGGATGGCTACACCTTC.

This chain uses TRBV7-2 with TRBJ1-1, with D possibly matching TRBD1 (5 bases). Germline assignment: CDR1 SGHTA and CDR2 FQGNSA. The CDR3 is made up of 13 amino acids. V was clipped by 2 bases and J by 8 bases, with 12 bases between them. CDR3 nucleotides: TGTGCCAGCAGCTTAAGGGGAAGTTCCGAAGCTTTCTTT. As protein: CASSLRGSSEAFF.

CDR3 bases: TGCGCCAGCAGCTTTCGAGCGGGGAGCCAAGAGACCCAGTACTTC. Translation gives CASSFRAGSQETQYF. The chain employs TRBV5-1 and TRBJ2-5, with TRBD2 matching over 7 bases. V trimming: 2 bases; J trimming: 1 base; junction bases outside the gene matches: 5. Germline V gene data show CDR1 as SGHRS and CDR2 as YFSETQ. This CDR3 has 15 residues.

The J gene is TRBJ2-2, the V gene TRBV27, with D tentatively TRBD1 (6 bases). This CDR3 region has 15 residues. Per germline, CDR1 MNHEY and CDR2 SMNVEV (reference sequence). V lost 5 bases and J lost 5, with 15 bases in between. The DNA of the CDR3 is TGTGCCAGCAGTCCACAGGGATCGGGTACCGGGGAGCTGTTTTTT. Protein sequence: CASSPQGSGTGELFF.

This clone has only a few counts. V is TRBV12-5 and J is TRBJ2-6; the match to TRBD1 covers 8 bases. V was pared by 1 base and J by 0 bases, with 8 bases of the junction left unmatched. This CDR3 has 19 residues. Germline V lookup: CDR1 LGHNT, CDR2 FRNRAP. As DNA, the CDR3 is TGTGCTAGTGGTTTGGCATCCGGGACAGGTCACTCTGGGGCCAACGTCCTGACTTTC. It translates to CASGLASGTGHSGANVLTF.

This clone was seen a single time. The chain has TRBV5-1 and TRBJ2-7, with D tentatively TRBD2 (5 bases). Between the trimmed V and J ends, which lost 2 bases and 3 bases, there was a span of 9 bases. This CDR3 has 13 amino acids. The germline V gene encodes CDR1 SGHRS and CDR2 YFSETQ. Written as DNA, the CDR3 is TGCGCCAGCAGCTTCGGGGTCCTCTACGAGCAGTACTTC. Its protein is CASSFGVLYEQYF.

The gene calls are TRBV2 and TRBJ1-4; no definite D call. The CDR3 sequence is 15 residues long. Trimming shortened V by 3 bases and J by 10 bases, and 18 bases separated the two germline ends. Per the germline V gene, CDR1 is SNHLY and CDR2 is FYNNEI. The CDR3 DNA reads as TGTGCCAGCAGTGATCCCGTAGATGCCTCCGGAAAACTGTTTTTT. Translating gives CASSDPVDASGKLFF.

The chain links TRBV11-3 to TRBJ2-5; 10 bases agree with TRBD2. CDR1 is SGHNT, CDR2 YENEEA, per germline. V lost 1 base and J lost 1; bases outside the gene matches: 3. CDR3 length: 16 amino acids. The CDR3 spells CASSLGLAGAQETQYF. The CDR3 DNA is TGTGCCAGCAGCTTAGGGCTAGCGGGGGCCCAAGAGACCCAGTACTTC.

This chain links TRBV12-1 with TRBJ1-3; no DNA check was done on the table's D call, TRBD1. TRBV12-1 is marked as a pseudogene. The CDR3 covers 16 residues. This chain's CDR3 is CASSFGAPVFGNTIYF. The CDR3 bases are TGTGCCAGCAGCTTTGGGGCTCCCGTATTCGGAAACACCATATATTTT.

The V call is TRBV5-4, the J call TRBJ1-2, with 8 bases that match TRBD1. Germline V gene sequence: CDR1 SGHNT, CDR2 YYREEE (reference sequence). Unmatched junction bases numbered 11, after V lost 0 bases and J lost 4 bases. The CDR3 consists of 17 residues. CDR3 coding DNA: TGTGCCAGCAGCTTGGCTGAGATAAGACAGGGGAGCTATGGCTACACCTTC. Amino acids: CASSLAEIRQGSYGYTF.

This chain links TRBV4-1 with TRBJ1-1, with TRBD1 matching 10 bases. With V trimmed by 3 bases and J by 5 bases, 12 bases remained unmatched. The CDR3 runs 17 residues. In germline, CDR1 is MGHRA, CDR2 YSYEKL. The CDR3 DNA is TGCGCCAGCAGCCAGCGTTTTCTCGGGACAGGGGTTACTGAAGCTTTCTTT. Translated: CASSQRFLGTGVTEAFF.

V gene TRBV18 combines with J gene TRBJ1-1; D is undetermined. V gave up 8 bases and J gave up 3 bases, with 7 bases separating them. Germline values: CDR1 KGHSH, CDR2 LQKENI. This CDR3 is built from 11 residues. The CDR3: CASTRDTEAFF. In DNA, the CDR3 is TGTGCCAGCACCCGGGACACTGAAGCTTTCTTT.

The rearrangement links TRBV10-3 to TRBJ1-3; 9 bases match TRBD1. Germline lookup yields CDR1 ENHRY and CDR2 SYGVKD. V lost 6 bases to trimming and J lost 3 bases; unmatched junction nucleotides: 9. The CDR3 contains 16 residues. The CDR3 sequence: CAISEPGQGVGNTIYF. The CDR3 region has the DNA TGTGCCATCAGCGAACCGGGACAGGGCGTTGGAAACACCATATATTTT.

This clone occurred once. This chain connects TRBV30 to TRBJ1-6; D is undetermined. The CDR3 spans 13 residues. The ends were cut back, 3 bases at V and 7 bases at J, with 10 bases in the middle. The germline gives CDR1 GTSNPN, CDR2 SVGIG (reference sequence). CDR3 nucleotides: TGTGCCTGGAGAACGGGATCCAATTCACCCCTCCACTTT. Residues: CAWRTGSNSPLHF.

This CDR3 is CASSPAGGSDEKLFF. CDR3 nucleotides: TGTGCCAGCTCACCTGCGGGAGGGAGTGATGAAAAACTGTTTTTT. The J gene is TRBJ1-4, the V gene TRBV18, with no clear D. The germline V gene encodes CDR1 KGHSH and CDR2 LQKENI. The CDR3 loop spans 15 amino acids. With 3 bases removed from V and 6 bases from J, the gap between germline ends came to 14 bases.

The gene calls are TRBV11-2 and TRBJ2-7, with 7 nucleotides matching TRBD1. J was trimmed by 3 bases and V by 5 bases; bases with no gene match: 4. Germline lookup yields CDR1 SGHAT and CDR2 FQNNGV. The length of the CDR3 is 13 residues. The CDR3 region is CASSKGQSYEQYF. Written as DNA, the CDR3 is TGTGCCAGCAGCAAGGGACAGAGCTACGAGCAGTACTTC.

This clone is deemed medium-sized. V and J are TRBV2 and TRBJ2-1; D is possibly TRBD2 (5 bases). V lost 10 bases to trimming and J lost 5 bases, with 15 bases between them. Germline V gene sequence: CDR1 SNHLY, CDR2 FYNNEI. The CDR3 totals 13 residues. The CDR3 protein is CATARGINNEQFF. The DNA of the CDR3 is TGTGCCACCGCACGGGGTATCAACAATGAGCAGTTCTTC.

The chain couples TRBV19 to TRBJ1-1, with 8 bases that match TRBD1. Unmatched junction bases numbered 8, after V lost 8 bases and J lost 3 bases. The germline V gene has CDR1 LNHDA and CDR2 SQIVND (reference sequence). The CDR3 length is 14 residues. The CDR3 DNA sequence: TGTGCCAGTCGACAGGGGTTTAGGCACACTGAAGCTTTCTTT. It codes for CASRQGFRHTEAFF.